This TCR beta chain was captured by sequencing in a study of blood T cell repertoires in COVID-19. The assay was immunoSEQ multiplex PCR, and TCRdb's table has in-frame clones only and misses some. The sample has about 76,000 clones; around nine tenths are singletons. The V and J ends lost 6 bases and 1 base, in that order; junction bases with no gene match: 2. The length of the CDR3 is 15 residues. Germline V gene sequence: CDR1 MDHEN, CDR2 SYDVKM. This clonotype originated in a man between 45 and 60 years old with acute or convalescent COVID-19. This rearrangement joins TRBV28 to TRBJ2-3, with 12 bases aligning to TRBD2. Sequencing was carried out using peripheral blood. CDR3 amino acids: CASRRLAGGTDTQYF. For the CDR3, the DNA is TGTGCCAGCAGGAGACTAGCGGGAGGCACAGATACGCAGTATTTT. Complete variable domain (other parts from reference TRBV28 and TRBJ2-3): DVKVTQSSRYLVKRTGEKVFLECVQDMDHENMFWYRQDPGLGLRLIYFSYDVKMKEKGDIPEGYSVSREKKERFSLILESASTNQTSMYLCASRRLAGGTDTQYFGPGTRLTVL.